These T cell receptor beta chains were read from a single sample in a study of cytomegalovirus exposure and HLA in healthy donors. Sequenced by immunoSEQ multiplex PCR; TCRdb stores in-frame clones only, minus some. This sample carries some 190,000 clones, around 87% of them seen once, and the ten largest clones take roughly 1.7%. Sequencing was done on a sample of PBMCs. The receptors originated from a woman in her late teens or twenties in good health and CMV-seronegative. Both conserved end residues are part of each CDR3. D genes are given only for firm matches. The size field is filled for only some rows; it gives once, few, many or a size class.

CDR3 DNA: TGTGCCACCAGCAGAGGCGAGACAGGACATGATAAGGCAGATACGCAGTATTTT
CDR3 protein: CATSRGETGHDKADTQYF
J gene: TRBJ2-3
D gene: -
clone size: -
CDR3 length: 18
V gene: TRBV15

CDR3 DNA: TGTGCCAGCAGTACCCGGACAGGCTCCAATCAGCCCCAGCATTTT
CDR3 protein: CASSTRTGSNQPQHF
J gene: TRBJ1-5
D gene: TRBD1
clone size: -
CDR3 length: 15
V gene: TRBV6-1

CDR3 DNA: TGTGCCACCCAAAGGCCGGGGGGACAAAACATTCAGTACTTC
CDR3 protein: CATQRPGGQNIQYF
J gene: TRBJ2-4
D gene: TRBD2
clone size: -
CDR3 length: 14
V gene: TRBV6-5

CDR3 DNA: TGTGCCTGGAGTGTGGTGACAGGCGATTCACCCCTCCACTTT
CDR3 protein: CAWSVVTGDSPLHF
J gene: TRBJ1-6
D gene: -
clone size: -
CDR3 length: 14
V gene: TRBV30

CDR3 DNA: TGTGCCAGCCGAGCAACTAATGAAAAACTGTTTTTT
CDR3 protein: CASRATNEKLFF
J gene: TRBJ1-4
D gene: -
clone size: -
CDR3 length: 12
V gene: TRBV6-1

CDR3 DNA: TGTGCCAGCAGCGTAGGTTCAGGGGGCAATGGCTACACCTTC
CDR3 protein: CASSVGSGGNGYTF
J gene: TRBJ1-2
D gene: TRBD1
clone size: -
CDR3 length: 14
V gene: TRBV9

CDR3 DNA: TGTGCCAGCAGCTTAGGTAGCGGGGGCCCCCCTTGGGAGCAGTACTTC
CDR3 protein: CASSLGSGGPPWEQYF
J gene: TRBJ2-7
D gene: TRBD2
clone size: -
CDR3 length: 16
V gene: TRBV7-8

CDR3 DNA: TGTGCCAGCTCGGACAGGGCTGCGGGAGATGGGTCCGGGGAGCTGTTTTTT
CDR3 protein: CASSDRAAGDGSGELFF
J gene: TRBJ2-2
D gene: -
clone size: -
CDR3 length: 17
V gene: TRBV18

CDR3 DNA: TGTGCCAGCACAACAGGGGGCAGGGGTGACGACGAGCAGTACTTC
CDR3 protein: CASTTGGRGDDEQYF
J gene: TRBJ2-7
D gene: TRBD1
clone size: -
CDR3 length: 15
V gene: TRBV5-4

CDR3 DNA: TGTGCCAGCAGCTTAAGCGGGAGGAGGGCTAATGAGCAGTTCTTC
CDR3 protein: CASSLSGRRANEQFF
J gene: TRBJ2-1
D gene: TRBD2
clone size: -
CDR3 length: 15
V gene: TRBV11-2

CDR3 DNA: TGTGCCAGCAGTGAGGGTAGCGGGGGGGCCAGCTACAATGAGCAGTTCTTC
CDR3 protein: CASSEGSGGASYNEQFF
J gene: TRBJ2-1
D gene: TRBD2
clone size: -
CDR3 length: 17
V gene: TRBV25-1

CDR3 DNA: TGTGCCAGCTCACCACCATCCGGACAGGGGGTAGGAGGCTACACCTTC
CDR3 protein: CASSPPSGQGVGGYTF
J gene: TRBJ1-2
D gene: TRBD1
clone size: -
CDR3 length: 16
V gene: TRBV18

CDR3 DNA: TGCAGCGTTGAAGATTGGACTAGCGGGAGGACCTCCGACACCGGGGAGCTGTTTTTT
CDR3 protein: CSVEDWTSGRTSDTGELFF
J gene: TRBJ2-2
D gene: TRBD2
clone size: -
CDR3 length: 19
V gene: TRBV29-1

CDR3 DNA: TGTGCCTGGGGTCCCGGGAGTAGCTCCTACAATGAGCAGTTCTTC
CDR3 protein: CAWGPGSSSYNEQFF
J gene: TRBJ2-1
D gene: -
clone size: -
CDR3 length: 15
V gene: TRBV30

CDR3 DNA: TGTGCCAGACGAGGGACTAGCGGGAGTAAGTCCTACAATGAGCAGTTCTTC
CDR3 protein: CARRGTSGSKSYNEQFF
J gene: TRBJ2-1
D gene: TRBD2
clone size: -
CDR3 length: 17
V gene: TRBV19

CDR3 DNA: TGTGCCTGGAGTGTGGGGGGGCGGGGCGCCTATTTT
CDR3 protein: CAWSVGGRGAYF
J gene: TRBJ2-3
D gene: -
clone size: -
CDR3 length: 12
V gene: TRBV30

CDR3 DNA: TGTGCCTGGAGTGTATTTGACAGCTCCTACGAGCAGTACTTC
CDR3 protein: CAWSVFDSSYEQYF
J gene: TRBJ2-7
D gene: -
clone size: -
CDR3 length: 14
V gene: TRBV30

CDR3 DNA: TGCGCCACCAGGACTAGCGGGAGCCGATCCTACAATGAGCAGTTCTTC
CDR3 protein: CATRTSGSRSYNEQFF
J gene: TRBJ2-1
D gene: TRBD2
clone size: -
CDR3 length: 16
V gene: TRBV10-2

CDR3 DNA: TGTGCCAGCAGTGTGGAGGTTTATGCCTACGAGCAGTACTTC
CDR3 protein: CASSVEVYAYEQYF
J gene: TRBJ2-7
D gene: -
clone size: -
CDR3 length: 14
V gene: TRBV6-5

CDR3 DNA: TGTGCCAGTAGCGACGAGGCCGGGACAGGGGTAGACGAGCAGTACTTC
CDR3 protein: CASSDEAGTGVDEQYF
J gene: TRBJ2-7
D gene: TRBD1
clone size: -
CDR3 length: 16
V gene: TRBV19

CDR3 DNA: TGCGCCAGCAGCCAAGTTGGGGGACAGTTCACTGAAGCTTTCTTT
CDR3 protein: CASSQVGGQFTEAFF
J gene: TRBJ1-1
D gene: TRBD1
clone size: -
CDR3 length: 15
V gene: TRBV4-1

CDR3 DNA: TGTGCCAGCAGCGCTACAGGGGAGGATGGCTACACCTTC
CDR3 protein: CASSATGEDGYTF
J gene: TRBJ1-2
D gene: TRBD1
clone size: -
CDR3 length: 13
V gene: TRBV6-1

CDR3 DNA: TGCGCCAGCAGCGCGGCAGGGACTTCTACCGGGGAGCTGTTTTTT
CDR3 protein: CASSAAGTSTGELFF
J gene: TRBJ2-2
D gene: -
clone size: -
CDR3 length: 15
V gene: TRBV5-1

CDR3 DNA: TGTGCCAGCAGCTCGATCGTACAGGGGACTGAGAACAATGAGCAGTTCTTC
CDR3 protein: CASSSIVQGTENNEQFF
J gene: TRBJ2-1
D gene: -
clone size: -
CDR3 length: 17
V gene: TRBV7-6

CDR3 DNA: TGTGCCAGCAGCTTGGTACGGGTGAACACTGAAGCTTTCTTT
CDR3 protein: CASSLVRVNTEAFF
J gene: TRBJ1-1
D gene: -
clone size: -
CDR3 length: 14
V gene: TRBV5-5

CDR3 DNA: TGCGCCAGCAGCTGGGCGGACAGGGGATGGACTGAAGCTTTCTTT
CDR3 protein: CASSWADRGWTEAFF
J gene: TRBJ1-1
D gene: TRBD1
clone size: -
CDR3 length: 15
V gene: TRBV5-1

CDR3 DNA: TGTGCCAGCAGTGAATGGGAAGGGGAAGGGACCGGGGAGCTGTTTTTT
CDR3 protein: CASSEWEGEGTGELFF
J gene: TRBJ2-2
D gene: -
clone size: -
CDR3 length: 16
V gene: TRBV25-1

CDR3 DNA: TGTGCCAGCAGTCCCCGCATCGGGGGGACCGGGACAGATACGCAGTATTTT
CDR3 protein: CASSPRIGGTGTDTQYF
J gene: TRBJ2-3
D gene: TRBD2
clone size: -
CDR3 length: 17
V gene: TRBV25-1

CDR3 DNA: TGCGCCAGCAGCTTCGGACAGTCCAACACTGAAGCTTTCTTT
CDR3 protein: CASSFGQSNTEAFF
J gene: TRBJ1-1
D gene: -
clone size: -
CDR3 length: 14
V gene: TRBV5-1

CDR3 DNA: TGTGCCAGCAGCTTAAAGGGGCTAAGCTCCTATAATTCACCCCTCCACTTT
CDR3 protein: CASSLKGLSSYNSPLHF
J gene: TRBJ1-6
D gene: -
clone size: once
CDR3 length: 17
V gene: TRBV7-2

CDR3 DNA: TGTGCCAGCAGCTTAGCTCGGCAGGGGGCGGGCAATGAGCAGTTCTTC
CDR3 protein: CASSLARQGAGNEQFF
J gene: TRBJ2-1
D gene: TRBD1
clone size: -
CDR3 length: 16
V gene: TRBV7-9

CDR3 DNA: TGTGCCAGCTCGTCGGTTCAAATGAACACTGAAGCTTTCTTT
CDR3 protein: CASSSVQMNTEAFF
J gene: TRBJ1-1
D gene: -
clone size: -
CDR3 length: 14
V gene: TRBV18

CDR3 DNA: TGCAGCGTTGTGGAGGGAAACACCATATATTTT
CDR3 protein: CSVVEGNTIYF
J gene: TRBJ1-3
D gene: -
clone size: -
CDR3 length: 11
V gene: TRBV29-1

CDR3 DNA: TGTGCCACCAGGACAACCATGACAGGGGCCTATAATTCACCCCTCCACTTT
CDR3 protein: CATRTTMTGAYNSPLHF
J gene: TRBJ1-6
D gene: TRBD1
clone size: -
CDR3 length: 17
V gene: TRBV15

CDR3 DNA: TGCGCCAGCGGGACAGGCGCCCACAATGAGCAGTTCTTC
CDR3 protein: CASGTGAHNEQFF
J gene: TRBJ2-1
D gene: TRBD1
clone size: -
CDR3 length: 13
V gene: TRBV10-2

CDR3 DNA: TGCGCCAGCAGCCCTCCAGCGCCAATAGGTTCCGATACGCAGTATTTT
CDR3 protein: CASSPPAPIGSDTQYF
J gene: TRBJ2-3
D gene: -
clone size: once
CDR3 length: 16
V gene: TRBV5-1

CDR3 DNA: TGTGCCAGCAGTGAGACACCCGCTAACTATGGCTACACCTTC
CDR3 protein: CASSETPANYGYTF
J gene: TRBJ1-2
D gene: -
clone size: -
CDR3 length: 14
V gene: TRBV6-5

CDR3 DNA: TGCAGCGTCGTAACCCTAAGCTCCTACGAGCAGTACTTC
CDR3 protein: CSVVTLSSYEQYF
J gene: TRBJ2-7
D gene: -
clone size: -
CDR3 length: 13
V gene: TRBV29-1

CDR3 DNA: TGTGCCAGCAGCTTAGAACAGGTGGCCAACGAGCAGTACTTC
CDR3 protein: CASSLEQVANEQYF
J gene: TRBJ2-7
D gene: -
clone size: -
CDR3 length: 14
V gene: TRBV7-2

CDR3 DNA: TGTGCCAGTAGCCGTAGACAGGGGGCCGGGACCCAGTACTTC
CDR3 protein: CASSRRQGAGTQYF
J gene: TRBJ2-5
D gene: TRBD1
clone size: -
CDR3 length: 14
V gene: TRBV19

CDR3 DNA: TGTGCCAGCAGCGTAGGATGGGGAGCGACGAATCAGCCCCAGCATTTT
CDR3 protein: CASSVGWGATNQPQHF
J gene: TRBJ1-5
D gene: -
clone size: -
CDR3 length: 16
V gene: TRBV9

CDR3 DNA: TGTGCCAGCAGTGAACAGGGGGTTAACTATGGCTACACCTTC
CDR3 protein: CASSEQGVNYGYTF
J gene: TRBJ1-2
D gene: TRBD1
clone size: -
CDR3 length: 14
V gene: TRBV2

CDR3 DNA: TGTGCCAGCAGTGAAGGGGCAGGGCAAAACTATGGCTACACCTTC
CDR3 protein: CASSEGAGQNYGYTF
J gene: TRBJ1-2
D gene: -
clone size: -
CDR3 length: 15
V gene: TRBV6-1

CDR3 DNA: TGCGCCAGCAGACAAACTAGCGGGAACTACAATGAGCAGTTCTTC
CDR3 protein: CASRQTSGNYNEQFF
J gene: TRBJ2-1
D gene: TRBD2
clone size: -
CDR3 length: 15
V gene: TRBV5-1

CDR3 DNA: TGTGCCAGCAGTTTTACGCTCCGGGGGGCAAATGGCTACACCTTC
CDR3 protein: CASSFTLRGANGYTF
J gene: TRBJ1-2
D gene: -
clone size: -
CDR3 length: 15
V gene: TRBV6-5